Listed below are T cell receptor beta chains from one sample, sequenced in a study of a mutant IDH1 vaccine in newly diagnosed glioma. These receptors have no known antigen. The repertoire was sequenced with immunoSEQ multiplex PCR; TCRdb's copy has only in-frame clones and lacks some. There are some 40,000 clones in the sample; about 80% occur only once, and about 15% lies in the top ten. Here the sequenced sample was peripheral blood mononuclear cells (PBMCs), taken from a glioma patient whose treatment included an IDH1 peptide vaccine. These receptors were taken from a woman younger than 45 with glioma. Some clones in this sample may be carry-over from other donors' samples. The CDR3 runs from the conserved cysteine through the conserved F or W. D genes are given only for firm matches. Clone size, where shown, is once, few, many, or a class for clones that have expanded.

>NA|NA|TRBV6-1|TRBJ2-5
CASRRGTSQETQYF
TGTGCCAGCAGGAGGGGGACGTCACAAGAGACCCAGTACTTC
>NA|NA|TRBV27|TRBJ2-1
CASRVRDSSYNEQFF
TGTGCCAGCAGGGTGAGAGACAGCTCCTACAATGAGCAGTTCTTC
>NA|NA|TRBV6-5|TRBJ2-3
CASSQGQPEDTQYF
TGTGCCAGCAGCCAAGGGCAACCAGAAGATACGCAGTATTTT
>NA|NA|TRBV19|TRBJ1-1
CASPGQGGTEAFF
TGTGCCAGCCCGGGGCAGGGTGGCACTGAAGCTTTCTTT
>NA|NA|TRBV4-1|TRBJ2-7
CASSLGPQGEQYF
TGCGCCAGCAGCCTGGGACCTCAGGGCGAGCAGTACTTC
>few|NA|TRBV25-1|TRBJ1-3
CASSERGRDSGNTIYF
TGTGCCAGCAGTGAGAGGGGGAGGGACTCTGGAAACACCATATATTTT
>once|NA|TRBV7-2|TRBJ2-5
CASSLVGRAVRPGKWAQYF
TGTGCCAGCAGCTTAGTGGGTCGGGCAGTTCGACCGGGCAAATGGGCCCAGTACTTC
>NA|NA|TRBV2|TRBJ1-1
CASSEAEGGTEAFF
TGTGCCAGCAGTGAAGCGGAGGGGGGCACTGAAGCTTTCTTT
>NA|NA|TRBV21-1|TRBJ2-7
CASSKKGRVTPRGAYEQYF
TGTGCCAGCAGCAAAAAGGGCAGGGTAACCCCGAGGGGTGCCTACGAGCAGTACTTC
>NA|TRBD1|TRBV6-1|TRBJ2-7
CASGRGQYEQYF
TGTGCCAGCGGCAGGGGGCAATACGAGCAGTACTTC
>NA|TRBD1|TRBV15|TRBJ1-5
CATSRTGANQPQHF
TGTGCCACCAGCAGGACAGGGGCGAATCAGCCCCAGCATTTT
>NA|NA|TRBV9|TRBJ2-1
CASSASGTGYNEQFF
TGTGCCAGCAGCGCTAGCGGGACAGGTTACAATGAGCAGTTCTTC
>once|TRBD1|TRBV19|TRBJ1-4
CASSIGPDRGTEKLFF
TGTGCCAGTAGTATCGGTCCGGACAGGGGAACTGAAAAACTGTTTTTT
>NA|TRBD1|TRBV10-3|TRBJ1-5
CAIRRQGTNQPQHF
TGTGCCATCAGACGACAGGGGACAAATCAGCCCCAGCATTTT
>NA|NA|TRBV5-8|TRBJ2-7
CASSPRGLTYEQYF
TGTGCCAGCAGCCCTCGGGGGTTAACCTACGAGCAGTACTTC
>NA|TRBD2|TRBV19|TRBJ2-1
CASSISSGSRNEQFF
TGTGCCAGTAGTATATCTAGCGGGAGTAGGAATGAGCAGTTCTTC
>NA|NA|TRBV4-1|TRBJ2-1
CASSQEPQYGEQFF
TGCGCCAGCAGCCAAGAACCTCAATACGGCGAACAGTTCTTC
>NA|TRBD1|TRBV10-3|TRBJ2-1
CAIRGTGDYNEQFF
TGTGCCATCAGGGGGACAGGGGACTACAATGAGCAGTTCTTC
>NA|NA|TRBV5-4|TRBJ1-2
CASSLAGEGRLGGYTF
TGTGCCAGCAGCTTGGCCGGAGAAGGGAGGCTTGGTGGCTACACCTTC
>NA|NA|TRBV7-8|TRBJ2-1
CASSLEEVSYNEQFF
TGTGCCAGCAGCTTAGAGGAGGTGTCCTACAATGAGCAGTTCTTC